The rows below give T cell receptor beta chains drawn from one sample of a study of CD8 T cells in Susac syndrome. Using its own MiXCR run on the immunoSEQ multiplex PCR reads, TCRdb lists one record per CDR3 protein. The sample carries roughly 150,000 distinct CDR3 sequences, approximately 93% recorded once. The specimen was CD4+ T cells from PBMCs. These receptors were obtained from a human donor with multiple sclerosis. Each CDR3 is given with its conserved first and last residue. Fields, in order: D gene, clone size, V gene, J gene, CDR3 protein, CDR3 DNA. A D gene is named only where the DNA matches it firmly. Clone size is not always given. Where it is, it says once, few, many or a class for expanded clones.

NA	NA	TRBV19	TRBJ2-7	CASSMVGMYEQYF	TGTGCCAGTAGTATGGTGGGGATGTACGAGCAGTACTTC
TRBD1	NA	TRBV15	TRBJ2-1	CATKAGQGYNEQFF	TGTGCTACCAAGGCGGGACAGGGCTACAATGAGCAGTTCTTC
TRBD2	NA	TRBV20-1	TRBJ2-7	CSARAGGPYEQYF	TGCAGTGCTAGAGCGGGAGGGCCCTACGAGCAGTACTTC
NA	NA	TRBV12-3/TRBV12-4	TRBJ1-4	CASSPTPQGLHEKLFF	TGTGCCAGCAGTCCGACCCCTCAGGGGTTACATGAAAAACTGTTTTTT
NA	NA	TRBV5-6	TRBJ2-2	CASRYQGTNTGELFF	TGTGCCAGCAGGTATCAGGGCACCAACACCGGGGAGCTGTTTTTT
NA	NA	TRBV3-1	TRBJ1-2	CASSQRSGGYTF	TGTGCCAGCAGCCAACGATCGGGTGGCTACACCTTC
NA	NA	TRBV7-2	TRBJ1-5	CASRRGGGNQPQHF	TGTGCCAGCAGGAGGGGAGGTGGCAATCAGCCCCAGCATTTT
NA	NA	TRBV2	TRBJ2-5	CASQGAGETQYF	TGTGCCAGCCAAGGGGCGGGGGAGACCCAGTACTTC
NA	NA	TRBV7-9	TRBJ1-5	CASSPPGDGNQPQHF	TGTGCCAGCAGCCCGCCGGGGGACGGCAATCAGCCCCAGCATTTT
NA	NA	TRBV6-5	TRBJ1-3	CASSYSVPQGTALGNTIYF	TGTGCCAGCAGTTACTCGGTCCCCCAGGGAACTGCTTTGGGAAACACCATATATTTT
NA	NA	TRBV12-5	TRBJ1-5	CASGLDPGTHGLPQHF	TGTGCTAGTGGTTTGGACCCAGGGACCCATGGGTTGCCCCAGCATTTT
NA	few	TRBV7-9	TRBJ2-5	CASSFGGEETQYF	TGTGCCAGCAGTTTTGGGGGAGAAGAGACCCAGTACTTC
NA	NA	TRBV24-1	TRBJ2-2	CATSDSLLLTGELFF	TGTGCCACCAGTGACTCCCTACTTCTAACCGGGGAGCTGTTTTTT
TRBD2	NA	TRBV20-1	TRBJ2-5	CSARDPLILAGGRGKETQYF	TGCAGTGCTAGAGATCCCCTGATCCTAGCGGGAGGGCGTGGAAAAGAGACCCAGTACTTC
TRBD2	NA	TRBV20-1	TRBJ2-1	CSARGLVTGGWDEQFF	TGCAGTGCTAGAGGCTTGGTTACGGGAGGGTGGGATGAGCAGTTCTTC
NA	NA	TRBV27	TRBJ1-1	CASAQGMGTEAFF	TGTGCCAGCGCCCAGGGGATGGGCACTGAAGCTTTCTTT
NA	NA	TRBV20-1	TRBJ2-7	CSGGSTGVGAYEQYF	TGCAGTGGGGGGTCGACGGGAGTTGGGGCCTACGAGCAGTACTTC
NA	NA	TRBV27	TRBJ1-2	CASSPYLAPYYGYTF	TGTGCCAGCAGTCCCTACCTCGCGCCCTACTATGGCTACACCTTC
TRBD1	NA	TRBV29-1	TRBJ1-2	CSLGQPSGGYTF	TGCAGCCTGGGACAGCCCTCAGGGGGCTACACCTTC
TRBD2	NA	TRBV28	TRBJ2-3	CASILAATDTQYF	TGTGCCAGCATCCTAGCGGCCACAGATACGCAGTATTTT
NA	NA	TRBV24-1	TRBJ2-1	CATSLGGEGEQFF	TGTGCCACCAGTCTGGGAGGAGAGGGTGAGCAGTTCTTC
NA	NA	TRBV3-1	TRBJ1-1	CASSQGRRRDTEAFF	TGTGCCAGCAGCCAAGGAAGAAGGCGGGACACTGAAGCTTTCTTT
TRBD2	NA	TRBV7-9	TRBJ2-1	CASSRGGEGFF	TGTGCCAGCAGCCGAGGTGGGGAGGGGTTCTTC
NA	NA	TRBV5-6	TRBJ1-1	CASSFTLTGEAFF	TGTGCCAGCAGCTTCACGCTCACGGGTGAAGCTTTCTTT
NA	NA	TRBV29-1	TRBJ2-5	CSVEILRQETQYF	TGCAGCGTTGAAATTCTCAGGCAAGAGACCCAGTACTTC
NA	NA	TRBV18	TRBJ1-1	CASSARTEAFF	TGTGCCAGCTCCGCGCGGACTGAAGCTTTCTTT
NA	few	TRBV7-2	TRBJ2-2	CASSPPTRFAAGELFF	TGTGCCAGCAGCCCACCGACTAGATTCGCGGCCGGGGAGCTGTTTTTT
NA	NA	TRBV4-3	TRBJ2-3	CASSQDPGTGQEDTQYF	TGCGCCAGCAGCCAAGATCCGGGCACAGGGCAAGAAGATACGCAGTATTTT
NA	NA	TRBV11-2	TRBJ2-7	CASSTILGQSYEQYF	TGTGCCAGCAGCACCATCCTCGGACAGTCCTACGAGCAGTACTTC
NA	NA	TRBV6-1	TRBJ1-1	CASSEYLMKRENTEAFF	TGTGCCAGCAGTGAATATTTGATGAAACGGGAGAACACTGAAGCTTTCTTT
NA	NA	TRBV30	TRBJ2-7	CAWSVSRYEQYF	TGTGCCTGGAGTGTGTCAAGGTACGAGCAGTACTTC